The entry that follows covers one TCR beta chain sequence. The antigen remains unidentified. The data were obtained in a study of T cell responses to AZD1222 COVID-19 vaccine. Method: immunoSEQ multiplex PCR; TCRdb's copy keeps in-frame clones and lacks some. The table shows around 120,000 clones, with 90% to 95% occurring only once. Notes on the study in general: None of the repertoires were sampled until the peak T cell response had passed.

The CDR3 runs 16 residues. V was pared by 5 bases and J by 6 bases, with 9 bases of the junction left unmatched. The germline V gene encodes CDR1 SGHTA and CDR2 FQGNSA. The chain links TRBV7-2 to TRBJ1-4; 10 nucleotides align to TRBD1. The sequence was collected from an adult in good health. Sample: peripheral blood, taken on day 0 of AZD1222 vaccination. The DNA for the CDR3 is TGTGCCAGCAGCCCCAGTCCCGGGACAGGGGATGAAAAACTGTTTTTT. Its protein is CASSPSPGTGDEKLFF. Complete variable domain (other parts from reference TRBV7-2 and TRBJ1-4): GAGVSQSPSNKVTEKGKDVELRCDPISGHTALYWYRQSLGQGLEFLIYFQGNSAPDKSGLPSDRFSAERTGGSVSTLTIQRTQQEDSAVYLCASSPSPGTGDEKLFFGSGTQLSVL.